One TCR beta chain is described in this entry. The time point here: blood 2 weeks post-SBRT. Regarding treatment: 15 Gy SBRT to primary tumor, nephrectomy 4 weeks later. Sequencing used immunoSEQ multiplex PCR; TCRdb keeps in-frame clones, though not all of them. Among some 120,000 clones listed, approximately 85% were seen once. Per the germline V gene, CDR1 is SGDLS and CDR2 is YYNGEE. CDR3 length equals 15 residues. Trimming took 8 bases from V and 4 from J; bases not matched to a gene: 12. This specimen belongs to a study of radiation and T cells in renal cell carcinoma. Sample: blood, taken from a patient whose treatment included radiotherapy and nephrectomy. The origin of this receptor is a middle-aged man with renal cell carcinoma. This rearrangement joins TRBV9 to TRBJ2-1, with 7 bases that match TRBD2. CDR3 nucleotide sequence: TGTGCCAGTTCCCTGTCGGGCGGGGGATACAATGAGCAGTTCTTC. Encoded protein: CASSLSGGGYNEQFF.